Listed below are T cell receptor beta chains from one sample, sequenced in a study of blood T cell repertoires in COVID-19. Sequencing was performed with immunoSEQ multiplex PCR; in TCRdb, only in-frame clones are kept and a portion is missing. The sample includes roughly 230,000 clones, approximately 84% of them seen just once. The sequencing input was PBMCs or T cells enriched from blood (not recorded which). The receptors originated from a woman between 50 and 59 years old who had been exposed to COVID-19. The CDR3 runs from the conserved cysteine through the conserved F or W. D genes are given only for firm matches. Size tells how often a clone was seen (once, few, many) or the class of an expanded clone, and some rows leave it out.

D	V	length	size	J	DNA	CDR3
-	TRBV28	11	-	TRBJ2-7	TGTGCCAGCAGTTTTCGGTGGGAGCAGTACTTC	CASSFRWEQYF
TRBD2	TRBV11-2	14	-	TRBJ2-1	TGTGCCAGCAGCTCCACTAGCGGGGTATATGAGCAGTTCTTC	CASSSTSGVYEQFF
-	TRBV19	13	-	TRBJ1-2	TGTGCCAGTAGCCCAGATCTAGACTATGGCTACACCTTC	CASSPDLDYGYTF
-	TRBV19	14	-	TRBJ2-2	TGTGCCAGTAGTCCCCTGGGACAAATCGGGGAGCTGTTTTTT	CASSPLGQIGELFF
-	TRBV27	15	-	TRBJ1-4	TGTGCCAGCAGTTTATATCGCAGGGGTGGGGAAAAACTGTTTTTT	CASSLYRRGGEKLFF
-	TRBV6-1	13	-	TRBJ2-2	TGTGCCAGCAGTTCTAGTCTCACCGGGGAGCTGTTTTTT	CASSSSLTGELFF
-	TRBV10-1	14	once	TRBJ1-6	TGCGCCAGCAGTGAGTCTACAGTTAATTCACCCCTCCACTTT	CASSESTVNSPLHF
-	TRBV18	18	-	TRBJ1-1	TGTGCCAGCTCACCAAATAGGGGGTCTCCCGCGGGGAACACTGAAGCTTTCTTT	CASSPNRGSPAGNTEAFF
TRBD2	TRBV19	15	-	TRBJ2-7	TGTGCCAGTACCCGGGGCGCTAGCGGGGCCTACGAGCAGTACTTC	CASTRGASGAYEQYF
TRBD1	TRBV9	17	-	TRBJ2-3	TGTGCCAGCAGCGTAGAGGGACAGGGAGTGATCAGGGATACGCAGTATTTT	CASSVEGQGVIRDTQYF
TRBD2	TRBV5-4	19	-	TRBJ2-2	TGTGCCAGCAGCCGCGGACTAGCGGGGGGGAGCGCGAACACCGGGGAGCTGTTTTTT	CASSRGLAGGSANTGELFF
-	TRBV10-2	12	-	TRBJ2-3	TGCGCCAGCAGACCAGGGTCAGATACGCAGTATTTT	CASRPGSDTQYF
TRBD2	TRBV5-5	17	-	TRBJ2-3	TGTGCCAGCAGCTTTACTAGCGGGGGGTCCGCCACAGATACGCAGTATTTT	CASSFTSGGSATDTQYF
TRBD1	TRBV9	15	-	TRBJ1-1	TGTGCCAGCAGCGTGTCAGGGGGCGGAGACACTGAAGCTTTCTTT	CASSVSGGGDTEAFF
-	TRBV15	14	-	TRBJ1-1	TGTGCCACCAGCAGAGATCGGGATCGGACTGAAGCTTTCTTT	CATSRDRDRTEAFF
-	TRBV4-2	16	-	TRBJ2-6	TGTGCCAGCAGCCAAGATACGGGGAGTGGGGCCAACGTCCTGACTTTC	CASSQDTGSGANVLTF
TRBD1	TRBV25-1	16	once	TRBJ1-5	TGTGCCAGCAGTGAAGGGGGGACAGGGCTCAATCAGCCCCAGCATTTT	CASSEGGTGLNQPQHF
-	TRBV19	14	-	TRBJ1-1	TGTGCCAGTAGTACAGGCGGGGGCCCAACGAAGGCTTTCTTT	CASSTGGGPTKAFF
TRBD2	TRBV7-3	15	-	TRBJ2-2	TGTGCCAGTTCACTAAATCCCGCGGGGGGACGGGAGCTGTTTTTT	CASSLNPAGGRELFF
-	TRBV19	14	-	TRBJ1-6	TGTGCCAGTAGACTTTCACTGGATAATTCACCCCTCCACTTT	CASRLSLDNSPLHF
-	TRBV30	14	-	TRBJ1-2	TGTGCCTGGAATGAAGGCAGGGGCGGCTATGGCTACACCTTC	CAWNEGRGGYGYTF
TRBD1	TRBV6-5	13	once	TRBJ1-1	TGTGCCAGCAGCCAAATCACAGGGGGCTTGGCTTTCTTT	CASSQITGGLAFF
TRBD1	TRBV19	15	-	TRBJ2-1	TGTGCCAGTAGCGCCGGGACAGGGTTCTACAATGAGCAGTTCTTC	CASSAGTGFYNEQFF
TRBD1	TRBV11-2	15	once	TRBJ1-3	TGTGCCAGCAGCATTTGGACAGGACTTGGAAACACCATATATTTT	CASSIWTGLGNTIYF
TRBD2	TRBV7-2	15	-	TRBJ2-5	TGTGCCAGCAGCCATTCGGGTAGCGGGGGAGAGACCCAGTACTTC	CASSHSGSGGETQYF
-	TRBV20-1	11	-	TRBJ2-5	TGCAGTGCTCTAGAGGTCGAGACCCAGTACTTC	CSALEVETQYF
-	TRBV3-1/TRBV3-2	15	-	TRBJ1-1	TGTGCCAGCAGCCCCTTCCTCGGAGGGAACACTGAAGCTTTCTTT	CASSPFLGGNTEAFF
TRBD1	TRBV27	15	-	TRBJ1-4	TGTGCCAGCAGTACCAGACAGGGTTTTGGTGAAAAACTGTTTTTT	CASSTRQGFGEKLFF
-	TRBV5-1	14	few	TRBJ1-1	TGCGCCAGCAGCTTTTCCTCGGCGGGAACTGAAGCTTTCTTT	CASSFSSAGTEAFF
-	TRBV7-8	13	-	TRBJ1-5	TGTGCCGGCGGGGAGAATAGCAATCAGCCCCAGCATTTT	CAGGENSNQPQHF
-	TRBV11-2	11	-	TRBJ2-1	TGTGCCAGCAGGTTACGGAATGAGCAGTTCTTC	CASRLRNEQFF
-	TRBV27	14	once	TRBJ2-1	TGTGCCAGCAGTTTATCGGGCCGATTACATGAGCAGTTCTTC	CASSLSGRLHEQFF
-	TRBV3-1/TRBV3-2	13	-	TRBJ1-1	TGTGCCAGCAGCCAAGGCGGGGAGGGGGAAGCTTTCTTT	CASSQGGEGEAFF
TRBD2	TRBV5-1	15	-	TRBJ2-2	TGCGCCAGCAGCTACGGGACTAGCGACACCGGGGAGCTGTTTTTT	CASSYGTSDTGELFF
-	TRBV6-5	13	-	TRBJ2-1	TGTGCCAGCAGTTACGGTAGAGGCTATGAGCAGTTCTTC	CASSYGRGYEQFF
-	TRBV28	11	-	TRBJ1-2	TGTGCCACCCAGGGGAACTATGGCTACACCTTC	CATQGNYGYTF
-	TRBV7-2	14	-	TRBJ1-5	TGTGCCAGTTCAATTAAGACGGGAGATCAGCCCCAGCATTTT	CASSIKTGDQPQHF
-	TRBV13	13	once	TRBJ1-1	TGTGCCAGCAGCTTAGACCGACGAGGGCGAGCTTTCTTT	CASSLDRRGRAFF